What follows is one TCR beta chain and its context. Its antigen remains unknown. The data stem from a study of cytomegalovirus exposure and HLA in healthy donors. PCR employed 60 Vbeta and 13 Jbeta primers. Data came from immunoSEQ multiplex PCR; TCRdb stores just in-frame clones and leaves some out. Here the sample spans 150,000 to 180,000 clones, roughly 83% being singletons. Notes on the study in general: TCR beta V- and J-gene trimming, according to a later analysis, was linked to a missense DCLRE1C variant.

The CDR3 contains 16 residues. The germline CDR1 and CDR2 sequences are SGHDN and FVKESK. V was pared by 4 bases and J by 0 bases, with 13 bases between. The origin of this receptor is a young man in good health and CMV-seropositive. The chain uses TRBV14 and TRBJ2-1; the D gene is possibly TRBD2 (5 bases). Sequences were obtained from PBMCs. The CDR3, as DNA: TGTGCCAGCAGCCCTCGCGGTAGCGTCTCCTACAATGAGCAGTTCTTC. Translated, it gives CASSPRGSVSYNEQFF.